This T cell receptor beta chain was sequenced during a study of Tregs in tolerant kidney transplant recipients. About this clone itself: The target antigen is unknown.

Germline CDR1 is SEHNR and CDR2 is FQNEAQ (reference sequence). Trimming cost V 0 bases and J 4 bases, with 12 bases left between them. There are 15 residues in the CDR3. Recipients received nonmyeloablative bone marrow transplants from related graft donors, with transient mixed chimerism. Unstimulated regulatory T cells (CD4+CD25+CD127-), CD4+CD25- non-regulatory cells, CD4 and CD8 cells were FACS-sorted from thawed PBMCs. Repertoires were generated with immunoSEQ multiplex PCR, while TCRdb's copy carries only in-frame clones and drops some. This repertoire shows about 50,000 clones, approximately 89% found once; its top ten account for less than 20%. Study results and caveats: Activated donor B cell expansion appeared to reveal the most relevant donor-specific TCRbeta repertoire. This study did not directly address biological reproducibility.

The source material was CD8+ T cells from blood (PBMCs), sampled 12 months after the transplant. The clonotype was recovered from a human patient who received a combined kidney and bone marrow transplant. Certain T cells may be donor cells from the graft. This chain joins TRBV7-9 and TRBJ1-2; D unresolved. DNA of the CDR3: TGTGCCAGCAGCTTAGCCGGGGAAGGACCCTATGGCTACACCTTC. It yields the protein CASSLAGEGPYGYTF.